One and the same sample provided the 25 T cell receptor beta chains below, sequenced in a study of blood T cell repertoires in COVID-19. Sequencing used immunoSEQ multiplex PCR; TCRdb keeps in-frame clones, though not all of them. The table includes roughly 320,000 clones, 85% detected once. The specimen sequenced was peripheral blood. Every receptor here comes from a human donor in a cohort sampled during active COVID-19.

This chain connects TRBV5-1 to TRBJ2-1; a weak D match, TRBD2 (6 bases). Trimming shortened V by 5 bases and J by 3 bases, and 12 bases separated the two germline ends. The CDR3 covers 14 residues. From germline, CDR1 is SGHRS and CDR2 YFSETQ. For the CDR3, the DNA is TGCGCCAGCAGTCCCCCGGGACTCTACAATGAGCAGTTCTTC. Amino acids: CASSPPGLYNEQFF.

The J gene is TRBJ2-7, the V gene TRBV7-9; 7 positions agree with TRBD2. This CDR3 has 15 residues. V was pared by 5 bases and J by 4 bases, with 11 bases of the junction left unmatched. From germline, CDR1 is SEHNR and CDR2 FQNEAQ (reference sequence). The CDR3 loop reads CASSGTRDGRYEQYF. Here the CDR3 DNA reads TGTGCCAGCAGCGGGACCCGGGACGGGAGGTACGAGCAGTACTTC.

The J gene is TRBJ2-7, the V gene TRBV3-1 (or the pseudogene TRBV3-2); 8 bases match TRBD1. CDR3 length: 19 amino acids. V was clipped by 2 bases and J by 3 bases; unmatched bases: 18. The V gene's germline CDR1 is LGHDT and CDR2 YNNKEL (reference sequence). CDR3 sequence (DNA): TGTGCCAGCAGCCAACGACCGTCATTTGGACAGGGATACTACTACGAGCAGTACTTC. This encodes CASSQRPSFGQGYYYEQYF.

J is TRBJ2-3 and V is TRBV30, with TRBD2 identical over 13 bases. The CDR3 covers 15 residues. In germline, CDR1 is GTSNPN, CDR2 SVGIG (reference sequence). The V and J ends lost 5 bases and 0 bases, in that order; junction bases with no gene match: 2. CDR3 DNA: TGTGCCTGGGGGACTAGCGGGGCGAGCACAGATACGCAGTATTTT. Translating gives CAWGTSGASTDTQYF.

V is TRBV10-2 and J is TRBJ2-3; 10 nucleotides align to TRBD1. The V segment lost 2 bases and the J segment 4 bases; nucleotides outside the gene matches: 9. Germline lookup yields CDR1 WSHSY and CDR2 SAAADI. This CDR3 has 17 residues. The CDR3 nucleotides are TGCGCCAGCAGTGAGCCCCCGGGACAGGGGATCTCAGATACGCAGTATTTT. Its translation: CASSEPPGQGISDTQYF.

A note on this clone: The same CDR3 is also encoded by other DNA sequences in this sample. This chain uses TRBV5-1 with TRBJ1-5, with TRBD1 matching 7 bases. V dropped 3 bases and J dropped 2; count of bases not matched to a gene: 2. Germline V gene sequence: CDR1 SGHRS, CDR2 YFSETQ. CDR3 size: 14 residues. The CDR3, as DNA: TGCGCCAGCAGCTCTCAGGGGGGCAATCAGCCCCAGCATTTT. Amino acid sequence: CASSSQGGNQPQHF.

The genes are TRBV5-1 and TRBJ2-3; 8 positions match TRBD1. V lost 0 bases to trimming and J lost 2 bases; unmatched junction nucleotides: 8. CDR3 length: 17 residues. In germline, CDR1 is SGHRS, CDR2 YFSETQ. For the CDR3, the DNA is TGCGCCAGCAGCTTGGGGGGCAGGGGGCCCCCCACAGATACGCAGTATTTT. This codes for CASSLGGRGPPTDTQYF.

The chain links TRBV5-6 to TRBJ1-4; perhaps TRBD1 as D (5 bases). The germline V gene has CDR1 SGHDT and CDR2 YYEEEE. The V end was cut by 2 bases, the J end by 6 bases, with 11 bases between. This CDR3 region has 14 residues. CDR3 sequence reads: CASSFSGADEKLFF. The CDR3 DNA sequence: TGTGCCAGCAGCTTTAGCGGGGCAGATGAAAAACTGTTTTTT.

About this clone itself: The same CDR3 can be traced to other DNA sequences in this sample. The chain is built from TRBV20-1 and TRBJ1-2, with D unclear. The CDR3 extends over 11 amino acids. The germline V and J ends were trimmed by 3 bases and 6 bases, with 8 bases remaining between them. Germline CDR1 and CDR2: DFQATT and SNEGSKA (reference sequence). CDR3 sequence (DNA): TGCAGTGCTAGGCGGGTTGATGGCTACACCTTC. Translated, it gives CSARRVDGYTF.

This clone occurred a few times. The rearrangement uses TRBV19 and TRBJ2-4; the match to TRBD1 covers 7 bases. This CDR3 is built from 16 residues. Germline CDR1 and CDR2: LNHDA and SQIVND (reference sequence). The trim removed 3 bases at V and 0 bases at J, leaving 5 bases unmatched. The CDR3 protein is CASSMGQLIAKNIQYF. The CDR3, as DNA: TGTGCCAGTAGTATGGGACAGCTGATAGCCAAAAACATTCAGTACTTC. Together with reference TRBV19 and TRBJ2-4, the CDR3 gives the full variable domain: DGGITQSPKYLFRKEGQNVTLSCEQNLNHDAMYWYRQDPGQGLRLIYYSQIVNDFQKGDIAEGYSVSREKKESFPLTVTSAQKNPTAFYLCASSMGQLIAKNIQYFGAGTRLSVL.

This chain links TRBV20-1 with TRBJ2-7; 8 bases line up with TRBD1. The CDR3 loop spans 14 amino acids. V lost 3 bases to trimming and J lost 0 bases; unmatched junction nucleotides: 4. From germline, CDR1 is DFQATT and CDR2 SNEGSKA (reference sequence). This CDR3 is CSASEGQDSYEQYF. In DNA, the CDR3 is TGCAGTGCTAGTGAGGGACAGGACTCCTACGAGCAGTACTTC.

The chain links TRBV11-2 to TRBJ2-7; D possibly corresponds to TRBD1 (6 bases). With 4 bases removed from V and 0 bases from J, the gap between germline ends came to 10 bases. Per the germline V gene, CDR1 is SGHAT and CDR2 is FQNNGV. This CDR3 region has 14 residues. This CDR3 reads CASSSQGISYEQYF. CDR3 nucleotides: TGTGCCAGCAGCTCTCAGGGGATCTCCTACGAGCAGTACTTC. The variable domain in full, with the rest retrieved from reference TRBV11-2 and TRBJ2-7, is EAGVAQSPRYKIIEKRQSVAFWCNPISGHATLYWYQQILGQGPKLLIQFQNNGVVDDSQLPKDRFSAERLKGVDSTLKIQPAKLEDSAVYLCASSSQGISYEQYFGPGTRLTVT.

The chain uses TRBV5-4 and TRBJ1-4; D ambiguous. CDR1 is SGHNT and CDR2 is YYREEE in the germline V gene (reference sequence). The ends were cut back, 1 base at V and 0 bases at J, with 13 bases in the middle. This CDR3 is 17 amino acids long. The CDR3 sequence is CASSLRGGLATNEKLFF. The DNA of the CDR3 is TGTGCCAGCAGCTTGCGGGGAGGGCTAGCAACTAATGAAAAACTGTTTTTT.

V is TRBV5-1 and J is TRBJ2-7, with TRBD1 identical over 9 bases. The length of the CDR3 is 16 residues. Germline values: CDR1 SGHRS, CDR2 YFSETQ. Unmatched junction bases numbered 11, after V lost 0 bases and J lost 7 bases. CDR3 protein: CASSLASGTGPREQYF. The CDR3 DNA is TGCGCCAGCAGCTTGGCCAGCGGGACAGGGCCGAGGGAGCAGTACTTC.

The CDR3 is CASSSGGSTDTQYF. Written as DNA, the CDR3 is TGTGCCAGCAGCTCAGGAGGGAGCACAGATACGCAGTATTTT. This chain joins TRBV5-4 and TRBJ2-3; D possibly corresponds to TRBD2 (6 bases). Trimming removed 3 bases at V and 0 bases at J, with 8 bases between. Germline lookup yields CDR1 SGHNT and CDR2 YYREEE (reference sequence). There are 14 residues in the CDR3.

The V and J genes are TRBV19 and TRBJ1-2, with TRBD1 as a possible D gene (5 bases). Germline CDR1 and CDR2: LNHDA and SQIVND (reference sequence). The CDR3 spans 13 residues. The V end was cut by 3 bases, the J end by 4 bases, with 9 bases between. In DNA, the CDR3 is TGTGCCAGTAGTATGGGGCGGTCCTATGGCTACACCTTC. Protein: CASSMGRSYGYTF.

As to this clone: The same CDR3 is also encoded by other DNA sequences in this sample. The chain links TRBV12-3 or TRBV12-4 to TRBJ2-7, with TRBD1 identical over 7 bases. V lost 2 bases, J lost 2 bases, and 0 bases stayed unmatched. The CDR3 length is 13 residues. The CDR3 here is CASSLTGAYEQYF. Written as DNA, the CDR3 is TGTGCCAGCAGTTTAACAGGGGCCTACGAGCAGTACTTC.

This clone was found once. The CDR3 loop is CASSSGQTSGNTIYF. CDR3 DNA sequence: TGTGCCAGCTCATCGGGACAGACCTCTGGAAACACCATATATTTT. V is TRBV18 and J is TRBJ1-3; 7 positions agree with TRBD1. The ends lost 5 bases at V and 0 bases at J; junction bases unmatched: 4. Germline CDR1 is KGHSH and CDR2 is LQKENI. The CDR3 covers 15 residues.

V is TRBV18 and J is TRBJ1-2; TRBD1 matches 8 bases. J lost 5 bases, V lost 5 bases, and 10 bases had no gene match. This CDR3 spans 15 amino acids. Germline V gives CDR1 KGHSH, CDR2 LQKENI. The CDR3, as DNA: TGTGCCAGCTCAGGGTACGGACAGGGAATATATGGCTACACCTTC. Its translation is CASSGYGQGIYGYTF.

The chain couples TRBV5-5 to TRBJ2-2, with 7 bases fitting TRBD1. CDR3 length: 13 residues. Germline loops: CDR1 SGHKS, CDR2 YYEKEE (reference sequence). With V trimmed by 2 bases and J by 5 bases, 0 bases remained unmatched. The CDR3 region is CASSLQGTGELFF. CDR3 coding DNA: TGTGCCAGCAGCTTACAGGGGACCGGGGAGCTGTTTTTT.

The chain is built from TRBV11-2 and TRBJ2-3; TRBD2 matches at 12 bases. The CDR3 runs to 18 residues. V lost 1 base and J lost 2; bases outside the gene matches: 7. Per germline, CDR1 SGHAT and CDR2 FQNNGV. The CDR3 nucleotides read TGTGCCAGCAGCTTAGGGCTAGCGGGGGGGCGTCTCACAGATACGCAGTATTTT. Protein sequence: CASSLGLAGGRLTDTQYF.

To note about this clone: Distinct nucleotide sequences in the sample also encode this CDR3. The CDR3 loop reads CASSPGTSRETQYF. The DNA of the CDR3 is TGTGCCAGCAGCCCGGGGACTAGCAGGGAGACCCAGTACTTC. V usage is TRBV7-8 and J usage is TRBJ2-5, with 9 bases that match TRBD2. The J segment lost 5 bases and the V segment lost 5 bases, leaving 6 bases of the junction unmatched. The CDR3 contains 14 residues. Germline values: CDR1 SGHVS, CDR2 FQNEAQ.

Here the CDR3 reads CASSQSAGTYNEQFF. CDR3 DNA sequence: TGTGCCAGCAGCCAAAGCGCGGGGACCTACAATGAGCAGTTCTTC. The gene calls are TRBV5-4 and TRBJ2-1; TRBD2 is a possible D gene (6 bases). The germline V and J ends were trimmed by 4 bases and 2 bases, with 13 bases remaining between them. In germline, CDR1 is SGHNT, CDR2 YYREEE (reference sequence). This CDR3 has 15 residues. Full variable domain (rest looked up from reference TRBV5-4 and TRBJ2-1): ETGVTQSPTHLIKTRGQQVTLRCSSQSGHNTVSWYQQALGQGPQFIFQYYREEENGRGNFPPRFSGLQFPNYSSELNVNALELDDSALYLCASSQSAGTYNEQFFGPGTRLTVL.

The chain has TRBV27 and TRBJ1-1; D possibly corresponds to TRBD1 (5 bases). CDR1 is MNHEY, CDR2 SMNVEV, per germline (reference sequence). The CDR3 contains 13 residues. V was pared by 1 base and J by 10 bases, with 13 bases between. The CDR3 nucleotides are TGTGCCAGCAGTTTATTTTCGGGGGATAGAGCTTTCTTT. The encoded protein is CASSLFSGDRAFF.

The V call is TRBV19, the J call TRBJ2-7; 7 bases align to TRBD2. The CDR3 sequence is 14 residues long. V was pared by 3 bases and J by 3 bases, with 5 bases of the junction left unmatched. Germline CDR1 reads LNHDA; CDR2 reads SQIVND (reference sequence). The CDR3 sequence: CASSIPGRYYEQYF. CDR3 nucleotide sequence: TGTGCCAGTAGTATCCCCGGGAGGTACTACGAGCAGTACTTC. The variable domain in full, completed from reference TRBV19 and TRBJ2-7, reads DGGITQSPKYLFRKEGQNVTLSCEQNLNHDAMYWYRQDPGQGLRLIYYSQIVNDFQKGDIAEGYSVSREKKESFPLTVTSAQKNPTAFYLCASSIPGRYYEQYFGPGTRLTVT.